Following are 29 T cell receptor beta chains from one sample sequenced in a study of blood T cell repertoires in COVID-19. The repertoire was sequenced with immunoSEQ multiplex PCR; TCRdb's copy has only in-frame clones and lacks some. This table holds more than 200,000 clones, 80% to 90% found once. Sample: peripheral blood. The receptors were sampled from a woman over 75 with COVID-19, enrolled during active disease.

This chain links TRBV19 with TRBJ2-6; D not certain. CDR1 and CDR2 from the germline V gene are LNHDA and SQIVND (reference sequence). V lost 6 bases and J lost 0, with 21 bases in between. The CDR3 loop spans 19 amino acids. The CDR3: CASRSSLGSLSSGANVLTF. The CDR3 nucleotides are TGTGCCAGTAGGTCGAGTCTGGGCAGCCTAAGCTCTGGGGCCAACGTCCTGACTTTC. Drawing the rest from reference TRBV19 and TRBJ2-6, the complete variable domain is DGGITQSPKYLFRKEGQNVTLSCEQNLNHDAMYWYRQDPGQGLRLIYYSQIVNDFQKGDIAEGYSVSREKKESFPLTVTSAQKNPTAFYLCASRSSLGSLSSGANVLTFGAGSRLTVL.

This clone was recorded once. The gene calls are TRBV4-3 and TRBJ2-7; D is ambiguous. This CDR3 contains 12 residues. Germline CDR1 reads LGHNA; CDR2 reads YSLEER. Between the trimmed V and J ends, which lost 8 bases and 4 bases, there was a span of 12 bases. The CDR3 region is CASPTAGYEQYF. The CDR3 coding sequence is TGCGCCAGCCCGACCGCAGGTTACGAGCAGTACTTC.

In DNA, the CDR3 is TGTGCCAGCAGTGAGGACAGGGCGCTTGAAAAACTGTTTTTT. Translated, it gives CASSEDRALEKLFF. This chain connects TRBV6-1 to TRBJ1-4; TRBD1 matches 8 bases. Trimming removed 3 bases from V and 7 bases from J; junction bases left unmatched: 4. The germline CDR1 and CDR2 sequences are MNHNS and SASEGT. The CDR3 is 14 residues long.

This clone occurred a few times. For the CDR3, the DNA is TGTGCCAGCAGCCCCCGAGGGGAGGACCCCTACGAGCAGTACTTC. Translated: CASSPRGEDPYEQYF. V usage is TRBV7-6 and J usage is TRBJ2-7; perhaps TRBD2 as D (6 bases). The V end was cut by 5 bases, the J end by 2 bases, with 16 bases between. Looked up from germline, CDR1 is SGHVS and CDR2 is FNYEAQ. The CDR3 loop spans 15 amino acids.

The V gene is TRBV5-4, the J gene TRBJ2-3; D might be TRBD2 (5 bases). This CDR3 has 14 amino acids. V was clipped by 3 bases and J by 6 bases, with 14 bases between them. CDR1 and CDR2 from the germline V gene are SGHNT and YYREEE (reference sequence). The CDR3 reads CASSSMTPGDTQYF. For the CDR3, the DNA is TGTGCCAGCAGCTCCATGACCCCGGGGGATACGCAGTATTTT.

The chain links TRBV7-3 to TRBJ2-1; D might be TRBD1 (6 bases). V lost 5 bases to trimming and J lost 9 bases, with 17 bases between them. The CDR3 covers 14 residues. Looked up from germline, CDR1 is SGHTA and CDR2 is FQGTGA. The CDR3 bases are TGTGCCAGCAGCGGAAGTGGGACAAGGAGTGAGCAGTTCTTC. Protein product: CASSGSGTRSEQFF. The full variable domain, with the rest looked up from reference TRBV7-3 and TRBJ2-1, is GAGVSQTPSNKVTEKGKYVELRCDPISGHTALYWYRQSLGQGPEFLIYFQGTGAADDSGLPNDRFFAVRPEGSVSTLKIQRTERGDSAVYLCASSGSGTRSEQFFGPGTRLTVL.

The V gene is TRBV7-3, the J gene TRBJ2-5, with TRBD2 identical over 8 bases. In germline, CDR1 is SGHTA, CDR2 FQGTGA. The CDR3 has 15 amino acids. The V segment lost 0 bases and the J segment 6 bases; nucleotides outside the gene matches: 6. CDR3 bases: TGTGCCAGCAGCTTAACCGGGGGGGCCGGCCAGACCCAGTACTTC. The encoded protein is CASSLTGGAGQTQYF.

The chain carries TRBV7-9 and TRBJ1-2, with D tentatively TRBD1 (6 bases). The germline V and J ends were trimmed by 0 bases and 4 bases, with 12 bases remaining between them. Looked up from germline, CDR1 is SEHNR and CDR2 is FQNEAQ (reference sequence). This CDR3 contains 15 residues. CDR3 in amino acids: CASSLAGGQLYGYTF. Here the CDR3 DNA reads TGTGCCAGCAGCTTAGCGGGGGGGCAGCTCTATGGCTACACCTTC. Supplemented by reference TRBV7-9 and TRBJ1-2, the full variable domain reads DTGVSQNPRHKITKRGQNVTFRCDPISEHNRLYWYRQTLGQGPEFLTYFQNEAQLEKSRLLSDRFSAERPKGSFSTLEIQRTEQGDSAMYLCASSLAGGQLYGYTFGSGTRLTVV.

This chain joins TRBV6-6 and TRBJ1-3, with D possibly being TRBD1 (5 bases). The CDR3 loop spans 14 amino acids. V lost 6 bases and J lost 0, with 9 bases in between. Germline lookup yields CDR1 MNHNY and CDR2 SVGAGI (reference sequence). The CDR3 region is CASRGHISGNTIYF. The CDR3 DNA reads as TGTGCCAGCAGAGGACACATCTCTGGAAACACCATATATTTT.

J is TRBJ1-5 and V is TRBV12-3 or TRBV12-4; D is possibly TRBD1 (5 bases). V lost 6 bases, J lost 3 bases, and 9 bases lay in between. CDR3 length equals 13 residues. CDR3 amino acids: CASSPGHNQPQHF. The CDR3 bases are TGTGCCAGCAGCCCTGGACACAATCAGCCCCAGCATTTT.

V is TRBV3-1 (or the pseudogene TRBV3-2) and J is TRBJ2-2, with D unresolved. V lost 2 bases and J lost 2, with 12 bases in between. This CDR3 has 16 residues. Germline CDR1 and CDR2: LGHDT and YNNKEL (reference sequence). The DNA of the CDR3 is TGTGCCAGCAGCCAACACCCCCTACGAAACACCGGGGAGCTGTTTTTT. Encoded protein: CASSQHPLRNTGELFF.

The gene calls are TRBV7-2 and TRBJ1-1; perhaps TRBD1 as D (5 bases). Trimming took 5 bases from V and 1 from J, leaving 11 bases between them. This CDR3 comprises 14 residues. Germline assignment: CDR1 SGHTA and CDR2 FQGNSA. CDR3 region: CASSPGLPNTEAFF. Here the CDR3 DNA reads TGTGCCAGCAGCCCGGGACTCCCGAACACTGAAGCTTTCTTT.

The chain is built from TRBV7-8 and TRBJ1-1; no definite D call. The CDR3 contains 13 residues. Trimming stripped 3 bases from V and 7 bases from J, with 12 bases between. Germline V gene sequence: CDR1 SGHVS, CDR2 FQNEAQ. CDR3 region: CASSFSSGGEAFF. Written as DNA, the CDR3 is TGTGCCAGCAGCTTCAGCTCCGGAGGTGAAGCTTTCTTT.

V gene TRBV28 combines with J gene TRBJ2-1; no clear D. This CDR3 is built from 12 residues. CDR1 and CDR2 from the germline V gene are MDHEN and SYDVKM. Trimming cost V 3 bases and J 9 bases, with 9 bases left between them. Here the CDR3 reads CASSFGAAEQFF. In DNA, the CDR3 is TGTGCCAGCAGTTTTGGAGCCGCTGAGCAGTTCTTC.

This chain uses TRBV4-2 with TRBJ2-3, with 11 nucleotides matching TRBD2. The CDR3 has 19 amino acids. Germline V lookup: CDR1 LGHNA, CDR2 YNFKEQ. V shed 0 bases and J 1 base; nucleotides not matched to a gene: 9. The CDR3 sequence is CASSQESLASGGRTDTQYF. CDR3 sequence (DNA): TGTGCCAGCAGCCAAGAAAGCCTAGCTAGCGGGGGGCGCACAGATACGCAGTATTTT.

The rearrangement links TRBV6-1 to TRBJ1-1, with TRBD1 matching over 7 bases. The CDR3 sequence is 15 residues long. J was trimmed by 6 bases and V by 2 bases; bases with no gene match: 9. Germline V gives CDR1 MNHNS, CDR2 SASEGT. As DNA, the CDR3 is TGTGCCAGCAGTGAAAGGAGACAGGGCAACGCTGAAGCTTTCTTT. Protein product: CASSERRQGNAEAFF.

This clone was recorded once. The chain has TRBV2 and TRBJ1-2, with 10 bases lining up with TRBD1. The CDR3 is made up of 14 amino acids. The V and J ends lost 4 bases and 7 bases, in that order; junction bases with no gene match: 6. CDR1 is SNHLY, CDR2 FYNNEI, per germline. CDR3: CASSGRTGGGGYTF. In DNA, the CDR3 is TGTGCCAGCAGTGGACGGACAGGGGGGGGTGGCTACACCTTC.

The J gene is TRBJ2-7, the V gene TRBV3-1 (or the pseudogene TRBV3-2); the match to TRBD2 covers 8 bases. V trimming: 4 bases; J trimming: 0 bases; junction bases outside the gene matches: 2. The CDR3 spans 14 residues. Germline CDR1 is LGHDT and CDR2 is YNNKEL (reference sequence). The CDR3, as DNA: TGTGCCAGCAGCCGACGGGGGGGCTCCTACGAGCAGTACTTC. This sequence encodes CASSRRGGSYEQYF.

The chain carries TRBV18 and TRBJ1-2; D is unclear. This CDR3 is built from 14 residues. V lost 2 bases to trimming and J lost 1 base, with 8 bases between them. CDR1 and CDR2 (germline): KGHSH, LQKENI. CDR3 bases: TGTGCCAGCTCACCAGGAGTTTTTAACTATGGCTACACCTTC. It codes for CASSPGVFNYGYTF.

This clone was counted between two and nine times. The CDR3 coding sequence is TGTGCCAGCAGTTTATCGACTGAAGCTTTCTTT. This sequence encodes CASSLSTEAFF. The chain links TRBV28 to TRBJ1-1; no definite D call. The ends were cut back, 1 base at V and 5 bases at J, with 2 bases in the middle. This CDR3 contains 11 residues. Germline CDR1 reads MDHEN; CDR2 reads SYDVKM.

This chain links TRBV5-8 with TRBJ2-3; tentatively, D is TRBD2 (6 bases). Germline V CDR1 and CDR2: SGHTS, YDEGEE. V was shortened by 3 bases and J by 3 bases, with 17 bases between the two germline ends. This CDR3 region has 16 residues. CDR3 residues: CASSSLWGAGTDTQYF. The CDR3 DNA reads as TGTGCCAGCAGCTCTCTCTGGGGCGCGGGAACAGATACGCAGTATTTT.

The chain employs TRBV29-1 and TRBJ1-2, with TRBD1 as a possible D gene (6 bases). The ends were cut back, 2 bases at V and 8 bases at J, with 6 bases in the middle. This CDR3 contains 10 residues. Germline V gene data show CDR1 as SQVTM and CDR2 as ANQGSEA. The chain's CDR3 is CSVEQGGYTF. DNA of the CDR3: TGCAGCGTTGAACAGGGGGGCTACACCTTC.

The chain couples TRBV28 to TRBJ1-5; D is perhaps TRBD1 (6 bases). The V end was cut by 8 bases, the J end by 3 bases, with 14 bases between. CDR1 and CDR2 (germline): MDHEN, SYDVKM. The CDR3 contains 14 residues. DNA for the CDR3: TGTGCCAGCGCTAGGGGGGGTCCCAATCAGCCCCAGCATTTT. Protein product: CASARGGPNQPQHF.

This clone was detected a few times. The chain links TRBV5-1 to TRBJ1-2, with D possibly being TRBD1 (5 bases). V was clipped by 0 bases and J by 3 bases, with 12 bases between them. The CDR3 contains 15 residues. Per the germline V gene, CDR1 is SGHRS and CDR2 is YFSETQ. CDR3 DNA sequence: TGCGCCAGCAGCTTGGGGGGTTCACAGGACTATGGCTACACCTTC. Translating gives CASSLGGSQDYGYTF.

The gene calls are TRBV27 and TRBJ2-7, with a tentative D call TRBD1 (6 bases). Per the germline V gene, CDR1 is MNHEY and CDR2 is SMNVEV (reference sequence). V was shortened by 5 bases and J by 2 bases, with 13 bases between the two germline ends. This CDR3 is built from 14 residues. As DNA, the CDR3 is TGTGCCAGCAGTGCGGTACAGGGCGCCTACGAGCAGTACTTC. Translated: CASSAVQGAYEQYF.

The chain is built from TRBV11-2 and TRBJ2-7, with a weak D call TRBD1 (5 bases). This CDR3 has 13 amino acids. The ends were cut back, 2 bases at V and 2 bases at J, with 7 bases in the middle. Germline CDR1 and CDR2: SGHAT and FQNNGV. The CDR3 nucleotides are TGTGCCAGCAGCTTACGGACAACCTACGAGCAGTACGTC. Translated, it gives CASSLRTTYEQYV.

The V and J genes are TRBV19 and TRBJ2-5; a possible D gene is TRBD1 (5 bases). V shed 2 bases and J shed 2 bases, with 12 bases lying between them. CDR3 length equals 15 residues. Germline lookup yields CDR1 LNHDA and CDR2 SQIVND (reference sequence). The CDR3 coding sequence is TGTGCCAGTAGTATAAACCCAGGGCCACAAGAGACCCAGTACTTC. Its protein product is CASSINPGPQETQYF.

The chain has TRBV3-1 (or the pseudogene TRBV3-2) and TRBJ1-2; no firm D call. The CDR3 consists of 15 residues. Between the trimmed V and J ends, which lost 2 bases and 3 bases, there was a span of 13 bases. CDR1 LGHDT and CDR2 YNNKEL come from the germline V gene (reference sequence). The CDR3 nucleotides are TGTGCCAGCAGCCAACGACACCAGCCCTACTATGGCTACACCTTC. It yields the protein CASSQRHQPYYGYTF.

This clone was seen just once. The CDR3 loop reads CASSARRGTGELFF. CDR3 nucleotides: TGTGCCAGCAGCGCCCGAAGGGGCACCGGGGAGCTGTTTTTT. This chain connects TRBV7-9 to TRBJ2-2; D possibly corresponds to TRBD1 (5 bases). CDR1 and CDR2 from the germline V gene are SEHNR and FQNEAQ (reference sequence). Trimming took off 5 bases at V and 4 bases at J, with 11 bases between the two ends. CDR3 size: 14 residues. Combining the CDR3 with reference TRBV7-9 and TRBJ2-2 gives the whole variable domain DTGVSQNPRHKITKRGQNVTFRCDPISEHNRLYWYRQTLGQGPEFLTYFQNEAQLEKSRLLSDRFSAERPKGSFSTLEIQRTEQGDSAMYLCASSARRGTGELFFGEGSRLTVL.